A single sample gave rise to the 10 T cell receptor beta chains below, sequenced in a study of blood T cells in healthy people across ages. PCR was performed a second time for about 7 to 11 cycles using a sample-barcoded 5' primer and a J-beta primer mix. TCRdb passed the 5' RACE reads through MiXCR, listing each CDR3 protein once. The data contain roughly 830,000 distinct CDR3 sequences, around 62% of them singletons. The sample taken for sequencing was blood. All receptors derive from a man under 40 in good health.

In regard to this clonotype: With a much larger clone just one base away, this may be a read error. The chain carries TRBV9 and TRBJ2-1, with D perhaps TRBD1 or TRBD2 (5 bases each). The CDR3 extends over 15 amino acids. Germline values: CDR1 SGDLS, CDR2 YYNGEE. The CDR3 spells CASSVGGSSYNERFF. DNA for the CDR3: TGTGCCAGCAGCGTAGGGGGGAGCTCCTACAATGAGCGGTTCTTC.

This clonotype was counted a few times. This chain connects TRBV7-3 to TRBJ2-1; 9 bases map to TRBD1. The CDR3 totals 17 residues. Germline CDR1 and CDR2: SGHTA and FQGTGA. J was trimmed by 8 bases and V by 0 bases; bases with no gene match: 11. This CDR3 reads CASSLTSGQGNGDEQFF. The CDR3 DNA reads as TGTGCCAGCAGCTTAACCTCGGGACAGGGTAATGGCGATGAGCAGTTCTTC.

The chain links TRBV14 to TRBJ2-7, with TRBD1 as a possible D gene (5 bases). Per germline, CDR1 SGHDN and CDR2 FVKESK. The ends were cut back, 1 base at V and 4 bases at J, with 14 bases in the middle. The CDR3 spans 15 residues. As DNA, the CDR3 is TGTGCCAGCAGCCAAGCTACAGGTCTCCATTACGAGCAGTACTTC. As protein: CASSQATGLHYEQYF. The full variable domain, in which reference TRBV14 and TRBJ2-7 provide the parts outside the CDR3, is EAGVTQFPSHSVIEKGQTVTLRCDPISGHDNLYWYRRVMGKEIKFLLHFVKESKQDESGMPNNRFLAERTGGTYSTLKVQPAELEDSGVYFCASSQATGLHYEQYFGPGTRLTVT.

The chain combines TRBV24-1 with TRBJ1-4; weak D call: TRBD1 (5 bases). The germline V gene has CDR1 KGHDR and CDR2 SFDVKD. The CDR3 consists of 16 residues. V was clipped by 3 bases and J by 3 bases, with 13 bases between them. The CDR3 sequence is CATSDTRDHANEKLFF. CDR3 nucleotides: TGTGCCACCAGTGATACACGGGACCACGCTAATGAAAAACTGTTTTTT.

The V call is TRBV6-5, the J call TRBJ1-6; D perhaps matches TRBD1 (6 bases). This CDR3 spans 14 amino acids. Trimming left V 7 bases short and J 15 bases short, with 22 bases between. From germline, CDR1 is MNHEY and CDR2 SVGAGI. The CDR3 region has the DNA TGTGCCAGCACCGGGACATCTTCGTCGATGGGCCTCCACTTT. Its translation: CASTGTSSSMGLHF.

This chain links TRBV7-9 with TRBJ2-4, with no clear D. Matching the DNA end better, TRBJ2-7 makes the J call doubtful. The CDR3 spans 15 residues. Germline V gene data show CDR1 as SEHNR and CDR2 as FQNEAQ (reference sequence). As DNA, the CDR3 is TGTGCCAGCAGTATCGGAAGTGACAAGGGCTACGAGCAGTACTTC. It codes for CASSIGSDKGYEQYF.

About this clonotype: Compared with germline, one end of the junction differs, possibly owing to a read error. The chain joins TRBV12-3 or TRBV12-4 to TRBJ1-5; 10 bases match TRBD1. This CDR3 spans 16 amino acids. This CDR3 reads CARSARTGGFNQPQHF. The DNA for the CDR3 is TGTGCCCGCAGTGCAAGGACAGGGGGGTTCAATCAGCCCCAGCATTTT.

This clonotype was seen more than once but under ten times. This sequence joins TRBV29-1 and TRBJ2-3; 7 positions agree with TRBD1. After removal of 7 bases from V and 3 bases from J, the junction contained 13 bases not matched to a gene. Germline V CDR1 and CDR2: SQVTM, ANQGSEA. The length of the CDR3 is 15 residues. The CDR3 protein is CSADRGGTVTDTQYF. In nucleotides, the CDR3 is TGCAGCGCTGACCGAGGTGGGACAGTAACAGATACGCAGTATTTT.

V is TRBV27 and J is TRBJ2-4; a possible D gene is TRBD1 (6 bases). TRBJ2-7 explains the end of the DNA better; the J call may be wrong. CDR3 size: 14 residues. Germline loops: CDR1 MNHEY, CDR2 SMNVEV (reference sequence). CDR3 loop: CASSPRGISYEQYF. In nucleotides, the CDR3 is TGTGCCAGCAGTCCCAGGGGCATTAGCTACGAGCAGTACTTC.

CDR3 sequence (DNA): TGTGCCAGCAGCGTCCTCGAGGGGGGCAATGAGCAGTTCTTC. Protein sequence: CASSVLEGGNEQFF. The chain employs TRBV9 and TRBJ2-1; D may be TRBD1 or TRBD2 (6 bases each). Germline V gives CDR1 SGDLS, CDR2 YYNGEE. V lost 2 bases, J lost 6 bases, and 12 bases lay in between. The CDR3 has 14 residues.